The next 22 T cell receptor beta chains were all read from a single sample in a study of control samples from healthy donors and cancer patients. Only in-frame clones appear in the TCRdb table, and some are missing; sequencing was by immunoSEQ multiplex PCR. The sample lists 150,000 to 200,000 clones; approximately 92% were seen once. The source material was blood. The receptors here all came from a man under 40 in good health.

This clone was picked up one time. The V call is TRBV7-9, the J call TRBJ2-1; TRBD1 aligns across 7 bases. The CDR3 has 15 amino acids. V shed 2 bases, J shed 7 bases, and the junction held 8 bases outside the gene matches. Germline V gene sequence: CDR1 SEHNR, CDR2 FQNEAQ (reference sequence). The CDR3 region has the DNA TGTGCCAGCAGCTTATCGACAGGGTCTGAGAATGAGCAGTTCTTC. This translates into CASSLSTGSENEQFF.

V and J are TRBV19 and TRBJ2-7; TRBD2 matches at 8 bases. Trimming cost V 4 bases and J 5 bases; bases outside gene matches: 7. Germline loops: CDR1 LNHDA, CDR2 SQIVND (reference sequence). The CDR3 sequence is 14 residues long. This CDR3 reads CASSTSRGGDEQYF. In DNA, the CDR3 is TGTGCCAGTAGTACTTCCCGGGGGGGGGACGAGCAGTACTTC.

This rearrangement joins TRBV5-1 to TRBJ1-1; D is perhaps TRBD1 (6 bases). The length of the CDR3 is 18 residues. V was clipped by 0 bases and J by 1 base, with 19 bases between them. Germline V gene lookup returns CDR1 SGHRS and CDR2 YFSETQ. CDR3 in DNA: TGCGCCAGCAGCTTGGAGGGGGTGACAGGAGAAAGGAACACTGAAGCTTTCTTT. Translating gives CASSLEGVTGERNTEAFF.

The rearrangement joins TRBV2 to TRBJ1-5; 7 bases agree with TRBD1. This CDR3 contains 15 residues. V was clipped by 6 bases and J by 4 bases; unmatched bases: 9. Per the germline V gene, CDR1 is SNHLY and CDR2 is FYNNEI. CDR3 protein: CASRFSGQTNQPQHF. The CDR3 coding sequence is TGTGCCAGCAGATTCTCGGGACAGACAAATCAGCCCCAGCATTTT.

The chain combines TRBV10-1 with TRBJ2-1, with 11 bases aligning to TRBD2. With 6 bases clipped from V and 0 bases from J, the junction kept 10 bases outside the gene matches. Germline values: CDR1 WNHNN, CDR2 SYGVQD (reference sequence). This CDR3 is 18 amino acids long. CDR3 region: CASSASGGSSSSYNEQFF. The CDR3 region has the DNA TGCGCCAGCAGCGCTAGCGGGGGGTCGTCGAGCTCCTACAATGAGCAGTTCTTC.

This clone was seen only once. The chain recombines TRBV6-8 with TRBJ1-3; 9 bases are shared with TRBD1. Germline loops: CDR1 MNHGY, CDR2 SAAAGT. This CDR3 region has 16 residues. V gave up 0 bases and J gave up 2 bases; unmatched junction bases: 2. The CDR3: CASSYSRQGAGNTIYF. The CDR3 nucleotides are TGTGCCAGCAGTTACTCACGACAGGGGGCTGGAAACACCATATATTTT.

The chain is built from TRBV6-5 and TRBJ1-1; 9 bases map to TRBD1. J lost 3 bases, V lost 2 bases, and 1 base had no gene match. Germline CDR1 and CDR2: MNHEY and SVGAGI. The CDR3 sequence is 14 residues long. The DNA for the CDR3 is TGTGCCAGCAGTTACGACAGGGGGTACACTGAAGCTTTCTTT. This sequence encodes CASSYDRGYTEAFF.

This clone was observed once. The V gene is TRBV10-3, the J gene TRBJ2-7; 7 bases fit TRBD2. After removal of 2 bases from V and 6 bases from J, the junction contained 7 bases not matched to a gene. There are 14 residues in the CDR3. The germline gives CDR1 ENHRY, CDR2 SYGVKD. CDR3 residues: CAISETPGGGEQYF. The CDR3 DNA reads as TGTGCCATCAGTGAGACCCCGGGAGGTGGCGAGCAGTACTTC.

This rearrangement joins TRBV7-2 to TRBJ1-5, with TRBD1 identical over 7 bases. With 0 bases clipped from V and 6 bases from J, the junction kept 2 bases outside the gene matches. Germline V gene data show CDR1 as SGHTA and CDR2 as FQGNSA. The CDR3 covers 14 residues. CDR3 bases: TGTGCCAGCAGCTTAGCGACAGGGACTCAGCCCCAGCATTTT. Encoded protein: CASSLATGTQPQHF. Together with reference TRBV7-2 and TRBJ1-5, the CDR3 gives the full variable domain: GAGVSQSPSNKVTEKGKDVELRCDPISGHTALYWYRQSLGQGLEFLIYFQGNSAPDKSGLPSDRFSAERTGGSVSTLTIQRTQQEDSAVYLCASSLATGTQPQHFGDGTRLSIL.

CDR3 nucleotides: TGTGCCAGCAGCTTAGGGGGTTCCGGCTACGAGCAGTACTTC. Translation gives CASSLGGSGYEQYF. This sequence joins TRBV7-8 and TRBJ2-7; no reliable D call. V lost 1 base to trimming and J lost 3 bases, with 10 bases between them. This CDR3 has 14 amino acids. In germline, CDR1 is SGHVS, CDR2 FQNEAQ.

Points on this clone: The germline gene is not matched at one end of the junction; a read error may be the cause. CDR3 protein: CAWDGDYIEPYF. CDR3 in DNA: TGTGCCTGGGACGGGGACTATATCGAGCCGTACTTC. This chain links TRBV30 with TRBJ2-7; 7 nucleotides align to TRBD2. The length of the CDR3 is 12 residues. Germline CDR1 and CDR2: GTSNPN and SVGIG (reference sequence).

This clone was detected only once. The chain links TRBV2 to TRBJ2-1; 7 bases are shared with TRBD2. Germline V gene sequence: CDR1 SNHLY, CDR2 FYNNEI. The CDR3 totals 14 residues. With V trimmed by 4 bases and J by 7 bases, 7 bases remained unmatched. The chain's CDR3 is CASSVRERGNEQFF. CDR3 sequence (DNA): TGTGCCAGCAGTGTTCGGGAGCGGGGAAATGAGCAGTTCTTC.

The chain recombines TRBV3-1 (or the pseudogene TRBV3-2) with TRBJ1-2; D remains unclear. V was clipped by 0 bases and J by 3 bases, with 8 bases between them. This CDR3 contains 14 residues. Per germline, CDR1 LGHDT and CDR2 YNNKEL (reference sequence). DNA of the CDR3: TGTGCCAGCAGCCAAGATCTCAGGTACTATGGCTACACCTTC. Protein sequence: CASSQDLRYYGYTF.

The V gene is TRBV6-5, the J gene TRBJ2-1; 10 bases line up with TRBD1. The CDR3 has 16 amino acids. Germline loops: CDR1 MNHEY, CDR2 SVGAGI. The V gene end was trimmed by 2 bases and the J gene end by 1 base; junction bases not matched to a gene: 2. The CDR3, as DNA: TGTGCCAGCAGTTACAGGGGACAGGGGTCCTACAATGAGCAGTTCTTC. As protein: CASSYRGQGSYNEQFF.

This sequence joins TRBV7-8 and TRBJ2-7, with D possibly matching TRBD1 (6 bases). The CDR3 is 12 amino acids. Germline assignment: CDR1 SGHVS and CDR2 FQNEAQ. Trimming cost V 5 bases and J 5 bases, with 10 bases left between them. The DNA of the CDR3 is TGTGCCAGCAGCCCGGACAGTCACGAGCAGTACTTC. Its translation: CASSPDSHEQYF.

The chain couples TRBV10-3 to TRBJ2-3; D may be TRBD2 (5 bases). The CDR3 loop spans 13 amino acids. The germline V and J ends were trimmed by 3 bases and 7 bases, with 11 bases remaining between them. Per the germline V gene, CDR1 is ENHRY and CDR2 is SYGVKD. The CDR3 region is CAISEIGENTQYF. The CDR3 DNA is TGTGCCATCAGTGAAATCGGGGAAAATACGCAGTATTTT.

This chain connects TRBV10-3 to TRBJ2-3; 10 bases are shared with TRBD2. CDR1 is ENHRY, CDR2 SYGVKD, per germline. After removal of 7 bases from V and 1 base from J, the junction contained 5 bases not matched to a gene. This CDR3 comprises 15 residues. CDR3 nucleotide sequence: TGTGCCATCAACACCGGACTAGCGGGCACAGATACGCAGTATTTT. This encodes CAINTGLAGTDTQYF.

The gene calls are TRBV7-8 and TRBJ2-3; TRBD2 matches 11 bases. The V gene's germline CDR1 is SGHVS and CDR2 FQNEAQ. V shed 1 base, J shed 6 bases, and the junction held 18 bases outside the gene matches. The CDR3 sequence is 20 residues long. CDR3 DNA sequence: TGTGCCAGCAGCTTAGACGGGACAAGACTAGCGGGACCCCCAATGGATACGCAGTATTTT. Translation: CASSLDGTRLAGPPMDTQYF.

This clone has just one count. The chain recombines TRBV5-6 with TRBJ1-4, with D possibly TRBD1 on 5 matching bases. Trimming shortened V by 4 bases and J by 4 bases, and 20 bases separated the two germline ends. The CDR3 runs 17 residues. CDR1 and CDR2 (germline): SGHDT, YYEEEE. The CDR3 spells CASSRRSYGTVNEKLFF. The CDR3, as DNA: TGTGCCAGCAGCCGGCGCTCCTACGGGACGGTTAATGAAAAACTGTTTTTT.

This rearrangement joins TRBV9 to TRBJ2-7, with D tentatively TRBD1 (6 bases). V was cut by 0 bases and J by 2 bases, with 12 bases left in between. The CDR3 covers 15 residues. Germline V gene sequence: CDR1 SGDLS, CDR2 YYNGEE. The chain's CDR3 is CASSVGVTGTYEQYF. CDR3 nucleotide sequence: TGTGCCAGCAGCGTAGGGGTGACAGGTACCTACGAGCAGTACTTC.

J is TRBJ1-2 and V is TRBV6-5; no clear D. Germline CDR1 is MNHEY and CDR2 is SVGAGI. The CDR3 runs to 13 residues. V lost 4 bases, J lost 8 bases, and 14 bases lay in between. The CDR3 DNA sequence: TGTGCCAGCAGTTCTGACCGTTTGAGGGGCTACACCTTC. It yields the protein CASSSDRLRGYTF.

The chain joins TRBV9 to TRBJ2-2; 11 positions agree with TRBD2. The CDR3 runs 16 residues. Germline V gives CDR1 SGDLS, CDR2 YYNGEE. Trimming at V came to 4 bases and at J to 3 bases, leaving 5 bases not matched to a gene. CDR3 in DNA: TGTGCCAGCAGCTATAGCGGGAGGGTAGACACCGGGGAGCTGTTTTTT. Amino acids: CASSYSGRVDTGELFF.